This T cell receptor beta chain is from a study of T cell repertoires in cytomegalovirus infection. About the study: Recently identified HLA-C-restricted CMV epitopes were among the peptides used. Carrying CMV and the relevant HLA type showed in public TCR beta signatures. Findings and caveats of the study: Clonotype analysis showed dominance of the ex vivo response by HLA-C-restricted CMV-specific TCR beta clonotypes. Cumulated frequencies of public TCR beta families served to identify carriers of CMV plus the relevant HLA.

A remark on this clonotype: Its antigen is not identified.

One entry per CDR3 protein results from TCRdb running MiXCR on the reads. The sample lists around 140,000 distinct CDR3 sequences; 30% to 40% were seen once. Germline V CDR1 and CDR2: SNHLY, FYNNEI. The V gene end was trimmed by 6 bases and the J gene end by 8 bases; junction bases not matched to a gene: 4. The CDR3 is 14 amino acids. The source is a human donor in good health (CMV status not recorded). Some clones in this sample may be carry-over from other donors' samples. This material consisted of CD8+ T cells from cultured PBMCs, taken from culture after CMV antigen stimulation. The chain couples TRBV2 to TRBJ2-1, with 13 bases matching TRBD2. The DNA of the CDR3 is TGTGCCAGCAGAGCGACTAGCGGGGGGTATGAGCAGTTCTTC. Its protein product is CASRATSGGYEQFF.